The source of this T cell receptor beta chain is a study of shared clonotypes between healthy human individuals. Study results and caveats: All-four-donor shared clonotypes had higher generation probabilities than non-shared clonotypes did.

This CDR3 has 15 amino acids. Germline V CDR1 and CDR2: SSHAT, FNYEAQ (reference sequence). V lost 1 base, J lost 5 bases, and 14 bases lay in between. Comment on this clone: Its antigen is currently unknown.

Using immunoSEQ multiplex PCR, the repertoire was profiled, and TCRdb retains in-frame clones only, with some absent. The sample consists of about 610,000 clones, less than 98% of them appearing once. This sequence joins TRBV7-7 and TRBJ2-5, with D perhaps TRBD2 (6 bases). The sequence was collected from a woman between 25 and 40 years old in good health. The sequenced material came from naive CD4+ T cells sorted from blood. Subset meaning: CD45RA+ positively selected. This chain's CDR3 is CASSLGGGGMETQYF. CDR3 DNA sequence: TGTGCCAGCAGCTTAGGGGGTGGCGGGATGGAGACCCAGTACTTC.